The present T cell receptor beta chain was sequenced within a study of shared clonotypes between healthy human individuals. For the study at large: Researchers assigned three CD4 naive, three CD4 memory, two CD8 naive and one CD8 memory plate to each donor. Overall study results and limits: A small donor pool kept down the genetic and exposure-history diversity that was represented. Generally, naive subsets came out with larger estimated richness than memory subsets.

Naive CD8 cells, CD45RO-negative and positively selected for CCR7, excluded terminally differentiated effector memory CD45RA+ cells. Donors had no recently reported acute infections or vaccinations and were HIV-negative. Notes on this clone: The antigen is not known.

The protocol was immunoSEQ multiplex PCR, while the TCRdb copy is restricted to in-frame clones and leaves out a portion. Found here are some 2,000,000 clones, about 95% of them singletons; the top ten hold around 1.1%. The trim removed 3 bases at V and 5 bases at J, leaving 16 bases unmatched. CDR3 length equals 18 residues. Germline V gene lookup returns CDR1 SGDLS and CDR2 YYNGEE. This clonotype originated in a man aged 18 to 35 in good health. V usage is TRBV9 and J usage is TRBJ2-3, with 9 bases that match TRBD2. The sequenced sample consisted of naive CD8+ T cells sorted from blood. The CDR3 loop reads CASSAPGFGGGAKDTQYF. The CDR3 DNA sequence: TGTGCCAGCAGCGCCCCCGGCTTTGGCGGGGGGGCAAAAGATACGCAGTATTTT. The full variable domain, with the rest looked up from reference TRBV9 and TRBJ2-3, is DSGVTQTPKHLITATGQRVTLRCSPRSGDLSVYWYQQSLDQGLQFLIQYYNGEERAKGNILERFSAQQFPDLHSELNLSSLELGDSALYFCASSAPGFGGGAKDTQYFGPGTRLTVL.